The 24 T cell receptor beta chains below all came from one sample that was sequenced in a study of post-analysis software for immune sequencing data. General observations from the study: About five TRBV segments, including TRBV5-6, TRBV5-1 and TRBV20-1, were more frequent in patients than controls.

Their antigens are not known. The TCR beta cDNA libraries carried unique molecular identifiers. TCRdb reprocessed the PCR reads via MiXCR and lists one record per CDR3 protein. The repertoire holds fewer than 850,000 distinct CDR3 sequences, with roughly 50% as singletons. Sequencing input: blood. Every receptor here comes from a girl aged 10-17 years with multiple sclerosis.

The V gene is TRBV5-1, the J gene TRBJ2-3, with a weak D call TRBD2 (5 bases). CDR1 SGHRS and CDR2 YFSETQ come from the germline V gene. The CDR3 sequence is 15 residues long. V was cut by 3 bases and J by 1 base, with 12 bases left in between. In nucleotides, the CDR3 is TGCGCCAGCAGCTCTGGGGAGAGGGGCACAGATACGCAGTATTTT. It is translated as CASSSGERGTDTQYF.

CDR3 nucleotide sequence: TGCAGTGCTAGAGGGCAGGGCGGGAGAAGTTCCTACAATGAGCAGTTCTTC. It translates to CSARGQGGRSSYNEQFF. V gene TRBV20-1 combines with J gene TRBJ2-1; 7 nucleotides align to TRBD2. The CDR3 length is 17 residues. The germline V gene encodes CDR1 DFQATT and CDR2 SNEGSKA (reference sequence). With 1 base clipped from V and 1 base from J, the junction kept 10 bases outside the gene matches.

This chain uses TRBV29-1 with TRBJ2-5; perhaps TRBD2 as D (6 bases). The CDR3 runs 13 residues. In germline, CDR1 is SQVTM, CDR2 ANQGSEA. Trimming shortened V by 4 bases and J by 0 bases, and 9 bases separated the two germline ends. In DNA form, the CDR3 reads TGCAGCGTTGCCCGGGAGTACCAAGAGACCCAGTACTTC. Encoded protein: CSVAREYQETQYF.

The chain carries TRBV6-1 and TRBJ1-5; no firm D call. Germline CDR1 reads MNHNS; CDR2 reads SASEGT. The CDR3 loop spans 17 amino acids. V was shortened by 3 bases and J by 0 bases, with 15 bases between the two germline ends. This CDR3 reads CASSDTKGRFSNQPQHF. CDR3 DNA sequence: TGTGCCAGCAGTGACACCAAAGGACGTTTTAGCAATCAGCCCCAGCATTTT.

The V gene is TRBV5-1, the J gene TRBJ2-2; a possible D gene is TRBD1 (6 bases). V gave up 4 bases and J gave up 4 bases, with 14 bases separating them. CDR1 SGHRS and CDR2 YFSETQ come from the germline V gene. This CDR3 is built from 15 residues. The CDR3 region has the DNA TGCGCCAGCAGCCTCAGGACAGACGCCACCGGGGAGCTGTTTTTT. Translation gives CASSLRTDATGELFF.

The chain combines TRBV28 with TRBJ2-4, with 11 bases lining up with TRBD2. The DNA end is a closer match to TRBJ2-7, so the J assignment may be wrong. CDR3 length: 16 amino acids. Germline V gives CDR1 MDHEN, CDR2 SYDVKM. In DNA, the CDR3 is TGTGCCAGCAGTCTCGTAGCGGGAGGGATCCCCTACGAGCAGTACTTC. Its protein is CASSLVAGGIPYEQYF.

Here the CDR3 reads CASSLDAGAGNEQFF. In nucleotides, the CDR3 is TGTGCCAGCAGCTTAGACGCGGGAGCGGGGAATGAGCAGTTCTTC. This rearrangement joins TRBV11-2 to TRBJ2-1, with TRBD2 identical over 7 bases. The germline V gene has CDR1 SGHAT and CDR2 FQNNGV. With V trimmed by 0 bases and J by 7 bases, 6 bases remained unmatched. The CDR3 consists of 15 residues. The variable domain in full, with the rest retrieved from reference TRBV11-2 and TRBJ2-1, is EAGVAQSPRYKIIEKRQSVAFWCNPISGHATLYWYQQILGQGPKLLIQFQNNGVVDDSQLPKDRFSAERLKGVDSTLKIQPAKLEDSAVYLCASSLDAGAGNEQFFGPGTRLTVL.

V and J are TRBV12-3 or TRBV12-4 and TRBJ1-1, with 7 bases that match TRBD1. There are 12 residues in the CDR3. The ends lost 6 bases at V and 8 bases at J; junction bases unmatched: 6. The CDR3 loop reads CASSPGTAEAFF. In DNA, the CDR3 is TGTGCCAGCAGCCCCGGGACAGCCGAAGCTTTCTTT.

This clonotype has a handful of counts. This chain connects TRBV4-2 to TRBJ2-3; D is uncertain. Germline CDR1 LGHNA, CDR2 YNFKEQ. This CDR3 has 14 residues. Trimming left V 0 bases short and J 8 bases short, with 12 bases between. CDR3 DNA: TGTGCCAGCAGCCAAGAGGTAACAGACGGTACGCAGTATTTT. It specifies CASSQEVTDGTQYF.

The rearrangement joins TRBV12-3 or TRBV12-4 to TRBJ2-7, with 8 nucleotides matching TRBD2. The CDR3 consists of 12 residues. Germline trimming cut 6 bases from V and 6 bases from J; bases unmatched to any gene: 4. CDR3 loop: CASRGLVSEQYF. The CDR3 DNA reads TGTGCCAGCAGGGGACTAGTCAGCGAGCAGTACTTC.

The chain links TRBV10-3 to TRBJ1-2, with TRBD1 matching 9 bases. This CDR3 comprises 16 residues. Germline-derived CDR1 and CDR2 are ENHRY and SYGVKD. V trimming: 2 bases; J trimming: 3 bases; junction bases outside the gene matches: 7. The CDR3 coding sequence is TGTGCCATCAGTGAGCCGGACAGGGGACAAGACTATGGCTACACCTTC. This sequence encodes CAISEPDRGQDYGYTF.

This chain joins TRBV4-1 and TRBJ2-5, with D hard to call. The V end lost 0 bases, the J end lost 2 bases, and 19 bases lay between the germline ends. There are 18 residues in the CDR3. From germline, CDR1 is MGHRA and CDR2 YSYEKL. The CDR3 spells CASSQDKADLSYQETQYF. CDR3 bases: TGCGCCAGCAGCCAAGATAAGGCAGATTTAAGCTATCAAGAGACCCAGTACTTC.

This chain links TRBV10-3 with TRBJ2-5; 7 nucleotides match TRBD1. The DNA end is more similar to TRBJ2-7, so the J call may be wrong. This CDR3 comprises 14 residues. Germline V gives CDR1 ENHRY, CDR2 SYGVKD. CDR3 coding DNA: TGTGCCATCAGACTGAGACAGGGATCTAACGAGCAGTACTTC. Residues: CAIRLRQGSNEQYF.

This clonotype turned up a few times. J is TRBJ2-5 and V is TRBV7-9; a weak D match, TRBD2 (6 bases). The ends were cut back, 5 bases at V and 1 base at J, with 11 bases in the middle. The CDR3 extends over 14 amino acids. In germline, CDR1 is SEHNR, CDR2 FQNEAQ (reference sequence). The CDR3 coding sequence is TGTGCCAGCAGCCCATGGGACTTCCAAGAGACCCAGTACTTC. It encodes CASSPWDFQETQYF.

This clonotype was seen only a few times. V is TRBV20-1 and J is TRBJ2-7, with D possibly TRBD1 on 7 matching bases. CDR1 and CDR2 (germline): DFQATT, SNEGSKA (reference sequence). The length of the CDR3 is 15 residues. Between the trimmed V and J ends, which lost 6 bases and 0 bases, there was a span of 18 bases. The CDR3 reads CSAQGPRGDSYEQYF. In DNA form, the CDR3 reads TGCAGTGCCCAAGGCCCCAGGGGGGACTCCTACGAGCAGTACTTC.

V usage is TRBV3-1 and J usage is TRBJ1-2; D is perhaps TRBD1 (6 bases). The CDR3 contains 14 residues. Trimming cost V 0 bases and J 5 bases, with 10 bases left between them. CDR1 is LGHDT, CDR2 YNNKEL, per germline (reference sequence). The CDR3: CASSQDQRGYGYTF. CDR3 in DNA: TGTGCCAGCAGCCAAGATCAAAGGGGGTATGGCTACACCTTC.

This clonotype has just a few counts. The chain has TRBV9 and TRBJ2-1; D unclear. V was clipped by 6 bases and J by 6 bases, with 16 bases between them. The CDR3 sequence is 14 residues long. Per germline, CDR1 SGDLS and CDR2 YYNGEE. The CDR3 coding sequence is TGTGCCAGCACTCAAACCCACCTGCGCAATGAGCAGTTCTTC. Translation gives CASTQTHLRNEQFF.

This clonotype was observed a few times. The rearrangement links TRBV7-9 to TRBJ2-7; tentatively, D is TRBD2 (6 bases). V gave up 0 bases and J gave up 5 bases, with 11 bases separating them. Germline-derived CDR1 and CDR2 are SEHNR and FQNEAQ (reference sequence). This CDR3 has 14 residues. The CDR3 region is CASSLAGGIDEQYF. Here the CDR3 DNA reads TGTGCCAGCAGCTTAGCGGGAGGAATCGACGAGCAGTACTTC.

The chain recombines TRBV20-1 with TRBJ2-7; 7 positions match TRBD1. Germline trimming cut 3 bases from V and 1 base from J; bases unmatched to any gene: 6. The V gene's germline CDR1 is DFQATT and CDR2 SNEGSKA (reference sequence). The CDR3 is 14 residues long. The CDR3 bases are TGCAGTGCTAGGATAAGGGGACAGTCCTACGAGCAGTACTTC. Translated: CSARIRGQSYEQYF.

The CDR3, as DNA: TGCGCCAGCAGCCACGCCATAGTAGCGGGAGACTACGAGCAGTACTTC. Its protein is CASSHAIVAGDYEQYF. The rearrangement uses TRBV4-1 and TRBJ2-7, with 9 bases matching TRBD2. J lost 3 bases, V lost 3 bases, and 9 bases had no gene match. The germline CDR1 and CDR2 sequences are MGHRA and YSYEKL. The CDR3 has 16 residues.

The CDR3 bases are TGCAGTGCTATCAGGGGGCTGGAAGATGGCTACACCTTC. This gives the protein CSAIRGLEDGYTF. V usage is TRBV20-1 and J usage is TRBJ1-2, with TRBD1 matching 8 bases. Germline CDR1 and CDR2: DFQATT and SNEGSKA (reference sequence). The V gene end was trimmed by 4 bases and the J gene end by 6 bases; junction bases not matched to a gene: 7. The CDR3 sequence is 13 residues long.

The V call is TRBV7-2, the J call TRBJ2-7; D unclear. CDR3 length: 18 amino acids. Germline V lookup: CDR1 SGHTA, CDR2 FQGNSA. With 4 bases removed from V and 1 base from J, the gap between germline ends came to 23 bases. DNA of the CDR3: TGTGCCAGCAGCTCAATCAGGACCCTAATGGCCGGGTCCTACGAGCAGTACTTC. It codes for CASSSIRTLMAGSYEQYF.

This clonotype was observed a few times. J is TRBJ2-5 and V is TRBV3-1, with a tentative D call TRBD2 (6 bases). CDR3 length equals 15 residues. Trimming took 5 bases from V and 1 from J, leaving 14 bases between them. The germline CDR1 and CDR2 sequences are LGHDT and YNNKEL (reference sequence). The CDR3 DNA reads as TGTGCCAGCAGCGGCGGGGTAGGATCCCAAGAGACCCAGTACTTC. Its translation: CASSGGVGSQETQYF.

This clonotype appeared a few times. V is TRBV19 and J is TRBJ2-7, with TRBD1 matching 9 bases. CDR1 and CDR2 (germline): LNHDA, SQIVND (reference sequence). CDR3 size: 14 residues. Trimming took 7 bases from V and 2 from J; bases not matched to a gene: 6. The CDR3 region is CASTRTGETYEQYF. CDR3 DNA sequence: TGTGCCAGTACCCGGACAGGGGAAACCTACGAGCAGTACTTC.